This TCR beta chain was captured in a study of T cell responses to AZD1222 COVID-19 vaccine. Findings and caveats of the study: Donor demographics were predominantly white British with a female majority; clonal diversity may be underestimated. Reports indicate that nearly half of spike-specific TCRs are directed at unmutated variant regions. Samples come after the peak T cell response, not at day 14.

Libraries were prepared by immunoSEQ multiplex PCR; TCRdb keeps only in-frame clonotypes and omits some of them. Among some 140,000 clones listed, roughly 90% were seen once. V gave up 1 base and J gave up 0 bases; unmatched junction bases: 3. Germline V gene data show CDR1 as KGHSH and CDR2 as LQKENI. CDR3 length equals 15 residues. Details on this clone: The antigen remains unidentified.

The V gene is TRBV18, the J gene TRBJ2-7; 7 positions match TRBD1. Source: peripheral blood, taken on day 0 of AZD1222 vaccination. The TCR sequence derives from an adult in good health. The CDR3 DNA is TGTGCCAGCTCACCACGGGCAGGGGGCTCCTACGAGCAGTACTTC. It translates to CASSPRAGGSYEQYF.